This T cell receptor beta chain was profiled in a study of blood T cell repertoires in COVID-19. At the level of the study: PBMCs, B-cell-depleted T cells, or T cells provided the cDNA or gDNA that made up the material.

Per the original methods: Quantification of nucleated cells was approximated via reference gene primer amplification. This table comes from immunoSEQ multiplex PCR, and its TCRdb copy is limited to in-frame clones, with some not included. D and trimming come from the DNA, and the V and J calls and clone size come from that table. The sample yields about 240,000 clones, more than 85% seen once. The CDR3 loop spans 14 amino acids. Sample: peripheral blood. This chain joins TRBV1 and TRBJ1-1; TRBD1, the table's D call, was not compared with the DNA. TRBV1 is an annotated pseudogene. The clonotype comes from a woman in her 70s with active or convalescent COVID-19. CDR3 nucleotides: TGCACCAGCAGCCAAGATCAGGGACAGGATGAAGCTTTCTTT. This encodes CTSSQDQGQDEAFF.